The 17 T cell receptor beta chains listed next were all sequenced from one sample in a study of cytomegalovirus exposure and HLA in healthy donors. The PCR used 60 Vbeta and 13 Jbeta primers. The table came from immunoSEQ multiplex PCR; TCRdb's copy has only in-frame clones and leaves some out. The sample includes 65,000 to 90,000 clones, 60% to 80% seen only once; the top ten take roughly 12%. The sample comprised PBMCs. Receptors were obtained from a woman aged 40 to 50 in good health and CMV-seropositive.

This clone was seen just once. This chain links TRBV5-1 with TRBJ1-1, with a weak D call TRBD1 (5 bases). The V gene's germline CDR1 is SGHRS and CDR2 YFSETQ. The CDR3 loop spans 16 amino acids. The germline V and J ends were trimmed by 3 bases and 4 bases, with 19 bases remaining between them. CDR3 in amino acids: CASSSGGGSSSTEAFF. Here the CDR3 DNA reads TGCGCCAGCAGCTCGGGGGGGGGTAGTAGTTCCACTGAAGCTTTCTTT. The whole variable domain, remainder taken from reference TRBV5-1 and TRBJ1-1, is KAGVTQTPRYLIKTRGQQVTLSCSPISGHRSVSWYQQTPGQGLQFLFEYFSETQRNKGNFPGRFSGRQFSNSRSEMNVSTLELGDSALYLCASSSGGGSSSTEAFFGQGTRLTVV.

The genes are TRBV6-1 and TRBJ2-5, with D tentatively TRBD1 (6 bases). This CDR3 comprises 14 residues. Between the trimmed V and J ends, which lost 7 bases and 2 bases, there was a span of 14 bases. Germline V gene sequence: CDR1 MNHNS, CDR2 SASEGT. CDR3 nucleotide sequence: TGTGCCAGCACCCTAGACAGGAGTCAAGAGACCCAGTACTTC. Translation: CASTLDRSQETQYF.

This clone was seen only once. The chain employs TRBV2 and TRBJ1-2; a possible D gene is TRBD1 (5 bases). Trimming stripped 5 bases from V and 4 bases from J, with 14 bases between. From germline, CDR1 is SNHLY and CDR2 FYNNEI. The CDR3 consists of 14 residues. The DNA for the CDR3 is TGTGCCAGCAGTCGCCGAACAGGTGCCTATGGCTACACCTTC. Protein product: CASSRRTGAYGYTF.

This clone was recorded only once. The chain uses TRBV25-1 and TRBJ2-3; D might be TRBD2 (7 bases). Germline assignment: CDR1 MGHDK and CDR2 SYGVNS. The CDR3 length is 16 residues. The ends were cut back, 0 bases at V and 0 bases at J, with 10 bases in the middle. The CDR3 nucleotides are TGTGCCAGCAGTGAATATGAGGGGGGGAGCACAGATACGCAGTATTTT. Its protein is CASSEYEGGSTDTQYF.

This clone turned up a few times. V is TRBV15 and J is TRBJ2-7; 7 nucleotides align to TRBD1. V gave up 5 bases and J gave up 2 bases; unmatched junction bases: 6. The CDR3 length is 14 residues. Per the germline V gene, CDR1 is LNHNV and CDR2 is YYDKDF (reference sequence). DNA for the CDR3: TGTGCCACCAGCGACCGACAGGGTCCCTACGAGCAGTACTTC. Its translation is CATSDRQGPYEQYF.

A few counts support this clone. The chain couples TRBV7-9 to TRBJ1-2, with D possibly being TRBD1 (5 bases). The V end lost 6 bases, the J end lost 7 bases, and 21 bases lay between the germline ends. CDR1 SEHNR and CDR2 FQNEAQ come from the germline V gene (reference sequence). The CDR3 loop spans 15 amino acids. This CDR3 is CASSETAGFLGGYTF. CDR3 sequence (DNA): TGTGCCAGCAGTGAAACCGCAGGGTTTCTCGGTGGCTACACCTTC.

This clone was seen just once. The chain couples TRBV6-5 to TRBJ1-2; D is perhaps TRBD1 (5 bases). Trimming left V 4 bases short and J 3 bases short, with 12 bases between. The CDR3 has 14 amino acids. CDR1 and CDR2 (germline): MNHEY, SVGAGI. The CDR3 nucleotides are TGTGCCAGCAGTTCTCAAGACAGATACTATGGCTACACCTTC. Protein: CASSSQDRYYGYTF.

The chain uses TRBV5-1 and TRBJ2-5; 9 bases agree with TRBD2. Germline trimming cut 0 bases from V and 4 bases from J; bases unmatched to any gene: 10. This CDR3 contains 17 residues. Germline CDR1 is SGHRS and CDR2 is YFSETQ. The CDR3 here is CASSLVRASGAGETQYF. DNA for the CDR3: TGCGCCAGCAGCTTGGTCCGGGCTAGCGGGGCGGGAGAGACCCAGTACTTC. Using reference TRBV5-1 and TRBJ2-5 for the parts outside the CDR3, the full variable domain is KAGVTQTPRYLIKTRGQQVTLSCSPISGHRSVSWYQQTPGQGLQFLFEYFSETQRNKGNFPGRFSGRQFSNSRSEMNVSTLELGDSALYLCASSLVRASGAGETQYFGPGTRLLVL.

The chain links TRBV25-1 to TRBJ2-7; the D gene is possibly TRBD1 (5 bases). CDR1 is MGHDK and CDR2 is SYGVNS in the germline V gene. The V end was cut by 7 bases, the J end by 3 bases, with 10 bases between. This CDR3 has 12 residues. CDR3 nucleotide sequence: TGTGCCAGCACCTCCGACAGCTACGAGCAGTACTTC. Its protein product is CASTSDSYEQYF.

The chain uses TRBV18 and TRBJ1-4; TRBD1 agrees at 9 bases. The CDR3 spans 14 residues. V was pared by 6 bases and J by 7 bases, with 6 bases of the junction left unmatched. The germline CDR1 and CDR2 sequences are KGHSH and LQKENI. The chain's CDR3 is CASSPGQGTEKLFF. The CDR3 coding sequence is TGTGCCAGCTCGCCGGGACAGGGTACTGAAAAACTGTTTTTT.

This chain links TRBV5-1 with TRBJ1-2, with 9 bases that match TRBD1. Germline CDR1 is SGHRS and CDR2 is YFSETQ. The trim removed 1 base at V and 4 bases at J, leaving 5 bases unmatched. The CDR3 consists of 15 residues. Written as DNA, the CDR3 is TGCGCCAGCAGCTTGCCGGGACAGGGATCCTATGGCTACACCTTC. This sequence encodes CASSLPGQGSYGYTF.

The chain recombines TRBV5-6 with TRBJ2-5; maybe TRBD1 (5 bases). The CDR3 totals 17 residues. V was trimmed by 4 bases and J by 4 bases, leaving 23 bases between them. In germline, CDR1 is SGHDT, CDR2 YYEEEE. For the CDR3, the DNA is TGTGCCAGCAGCCTAGAAATCACAGGTTATCCCCCAGAGACCCAGTACTTC. Translating gives CASSLEITGYPPETQYF.

V usage is TRBV7-2 and J usage is TRBJ1-2, with D uncertain. The ends were cut back, 8 bases at V and 0 bases at J, with 4 bases in the middle. CDR1 and CDR2 (germline): SGHTA, FQGNSA. This CDR3 has 11 residues. The CDR3 nucleotides read TGTGCCAGCGGGCCTAACTATGGCTACACCTTC. Its protein product is CASGPNYGYTF.

V gene TRBV2 combines with J gene TRBJ1-1; D gene uncertain. CDR1 and CDR2 (germline): SNHLY, FYNNEI. The CDR3 is 13 residues long. Trimming cost V 8 bases and J 4 bases, with 14 bases left between them. Here the CDR3 DNA reads TGTGCCAGCGATCGACAAGTGGGCACTGAAGCTTTCTTT. Protein product: CASDRQVGTEAFF.

V is TRBV6-6 and J is TRBJ2-5; 10 positions agree with TRBD2. V dropped 2 bases and J dropped 7; count of bases not matched to a gene: 10. CDR1 is MNHNY and CDR2 is SVGAGI in the germline V gene (reference sequence). This CDR3 contains 16 residues. The CDR3: CASSYRLAGDWGTQYF. The CDR3 DNA sequence: TGTGCCAGCAGTTACAGGCTAGCGGGGGATTGGGGGACCCAGTACTTC.

The V call is TRBV7-3, the J call TRBJ2-2; D is unclear. The length of the CDR3 is 12 residues. The V end lost 2 bases, the J end lost 6 bases, and 4 bases lay between the germline ends. Germline loops: CDR1 SGHTA, CDR2 FQGTGA. The CDR3 coding sequence is TGTGCCAGCAGCTTACTAGCCGGGGAGCTGTTTTTT. The encoded protein is CASSLLAGELFF.

The chain recombines TRBV19 with TRBJ1-3; 8 nucleotides agree with TRBD1. J was trimmed by 4 bases and V by 7 bases; bases with no gene match: 9. Looked up from germline, CDR1 is LNHDA and CDR2 is SQIVND (reference sequence). This CDR3 has 15 amino acids. The CDR3 sequence is CASTPDREQGNTIYF. CDR3 sequence (DNA): TGTGCCAGTACCCCGGACAGGGAACAGGGAAACACCATATATTTT.